The entry below gives a single T cell receptor beta chain sequence along with its context. CDR1 is MNHEY, CDR2 SMNVEV, per germline (reference sequence). The V end lost 3 bases, the J end lost 11 bases, and 16 bases lay between the germline ends. This CDR3 is built from 13 residues. Sequenced by immunoSEQ multiplex PCR; TCRdb stores in-frame clones only, minus some. The profile shows about 21,000 clones, 75% to 95% of them singletons. This sample stems from a study of T cell changes during pregnancy in multiple sclerosis. The specimen comprised CD4+ T cells from peripheral blood mononuclear cells, sampled in the third trimester of pregnancy. The chain uses TRBV27 and TRBJ1-1; D call uncertain. This receptor was identified in a female donor with multiple sclerosis, enrolled in a pregnancy study. CDR3 region: CASSFYRAGRAFF. For the CDR3, the DNA is TGTGCCAGCAGTTTCTATCGCGCGGGGAGGGCTTTCTTT.